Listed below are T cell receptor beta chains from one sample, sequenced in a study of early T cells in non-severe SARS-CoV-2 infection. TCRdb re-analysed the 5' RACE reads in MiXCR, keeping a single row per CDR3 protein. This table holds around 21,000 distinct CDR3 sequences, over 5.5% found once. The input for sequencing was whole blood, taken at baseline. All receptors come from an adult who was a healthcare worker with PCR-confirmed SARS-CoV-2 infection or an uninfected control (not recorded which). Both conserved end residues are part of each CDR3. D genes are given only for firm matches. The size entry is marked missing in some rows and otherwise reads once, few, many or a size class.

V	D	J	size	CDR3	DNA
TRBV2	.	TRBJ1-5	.	CASSDGQPQHF	TGTGCCAGCAGTGACGGGCAGCCCCAGCATTTT
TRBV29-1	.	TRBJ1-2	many	CSVGGGEGYGYTF	TGCAGCGTTGGAGGGGGAGAGGGTTATGGCTACACCTTC
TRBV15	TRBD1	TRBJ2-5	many	CATSPRQGGTQYF	TGTGCCACCAGTCCCAGACAGGGTGGGACCCAGTACTTC
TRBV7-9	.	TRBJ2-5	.	CASSSPRDTQETQYF	TGTGCCAGCAGCTCACCCAGGGACACCCAAGAGACCCAGTACTTC
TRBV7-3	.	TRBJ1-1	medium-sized	CASSLPGATEAFF	TGTGCCAGCTCCCTTCCAGGGGCCACTGAAGCTTTCTTT
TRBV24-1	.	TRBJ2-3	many	CAIEGPDNPAPHTDTQYF	TGTGCCATTGAGGGGCCTGATAACCCCGCTCCACACACAGATACGCAGTATTTT
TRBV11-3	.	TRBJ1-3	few	CASSHSGNTIYF	TGTGCCAGCAGCCACTCTGGAAACACCATATATTTT
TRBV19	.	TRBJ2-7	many	CASSIPGLTYEQYF	TGTGCCAGTAGTATACCGGGGTTAACCTACGAGCAGTACTTC
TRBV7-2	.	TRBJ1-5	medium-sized	CASSFNNQPQHF	TGTGCCAGCAGCTTTAACAATCAGCCCCAGCATTTT
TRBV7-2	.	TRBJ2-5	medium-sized	CASTLGHQETQYF	TGTGCCAGCACCTTGGGCCATCAAGAGACCCAGTACTTC
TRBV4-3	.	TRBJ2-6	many	CLGLSGANVLTF	TGCTTAGGACTCTCTGGGGCCAACGTCCTGACTTTC
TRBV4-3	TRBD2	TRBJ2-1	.	CASSPGGAGMDEQFF	TGCGCCAGCAGCCCGGGAGGTGCGGGGATGGATGAGCAGTTCTTC
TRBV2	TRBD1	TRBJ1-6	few	CASTQLDRGNSPLHF	TGTGCCAGTACCCAACTCGACAGGGGTAATTCACCCCTCCACTTT
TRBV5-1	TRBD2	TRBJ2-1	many	CASRPEERGYNEQFF	TGCGCCAGCAGACCCGAGGAGCGGGGGTACAATGAGCAGTTCTTC
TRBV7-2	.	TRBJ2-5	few	CASSPSRVIETQYF	TGTGCCAGCAGCCCGAGCCGGGTCATAGAGACCCAGTACTTC
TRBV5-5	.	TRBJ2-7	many	CASSFPTGYEQYF	TGTGCCAGCAGCTTTCCCACAGGGTACGAGCAGTACTTC
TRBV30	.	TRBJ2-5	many	CAWMRVQETQYF	TGTGCCTGGATGCGAGTTCAAGAGACCCAGTACTTC
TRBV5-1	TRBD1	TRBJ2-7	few	CASSLTTGTARYEQYF	TGCGCCAGCAGCTTGACGACCGGGACAGCTCGCTACGAGCAGTACTTC
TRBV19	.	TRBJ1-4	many	CASWDLNRRNEKLFF	TGTGCCAGTTGGGATTTGAACAGGCGGAATGAAAAACTGTTTTTT
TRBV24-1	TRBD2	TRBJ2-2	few	CATSGSGGLSTGELFF	TGTGCCACCAGCGGAAGCGGGGGGTTGAGCACCGGGGAGCTGTTTTTT
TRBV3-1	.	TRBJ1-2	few	CASSQETRSGYTF	TGTGCCAGCAGCCAAGAGACTCGATCTGGCTACACCTTC
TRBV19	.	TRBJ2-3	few	CASSIGDRFTDTQYF	TGTGCCAGTAGTATAGGAGACAGGTTCACAGATACGCAGTATTTT
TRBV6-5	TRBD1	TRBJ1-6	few	CASSPQTGGTDNSPLHF	TGTGCCAGCAGTCCCCAAACAGGGGGAACAGATAATTCACCCCTCCACTTT
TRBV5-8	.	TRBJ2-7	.	CASSLERSSYEQYF	TGTGCCAGCAGCTTGGAGCGGAGCTCCTACGAGCAGTACTTC
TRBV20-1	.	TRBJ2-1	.	CSARDRGYNEQFF	TGCAGTGCTAGAGATCGGGGTTACAATGAGCAGTTCTTC